This T cell receptor beta chain stems from a study of breast tumors, draining lymph nodes, adjacent tissues. Breast cancer patients provided tissue from their axillary draining lymph nodes. Findings of the study overall: Tumors had less TCR diversity than lymph nodes, more than nontumor tissue. Findings are consistent with lymph node origin and intratumoral expansion of most tumor T cells.

As to this clonotype: Its antigen is unidentified.

Unmatched junction bases numbered 5, after V lost 10 bases and J lost 2 bases. Germline V gives CDR1 MNHEY, CDR2 SMNVEV (reference sequence). CDR3 length: 15 amino acids. MiXCR, applied by TCRdb to the multiplex PCR reads, yields one record per CDR3 protein. The sample has 200,000 to 250,000 distinct CDR3 sequences; 30% to 35% are singletons. This chain joins TRBV27 and TRBJ2-1; the match to TRBD2 covers 13 bases. Sequencing input: axillary lymph node tissue. This sequence originates from a female donor with breast cancer. Some clones in this sample may be carry-over from other donors' samples. The CDR3 here is CAIGLAGAPYNEQFF. The CDR3, as DNA: TGTGCCATCGGACTAGCGGGGGCCCCCTACAATGAGCAGTTCTTC.